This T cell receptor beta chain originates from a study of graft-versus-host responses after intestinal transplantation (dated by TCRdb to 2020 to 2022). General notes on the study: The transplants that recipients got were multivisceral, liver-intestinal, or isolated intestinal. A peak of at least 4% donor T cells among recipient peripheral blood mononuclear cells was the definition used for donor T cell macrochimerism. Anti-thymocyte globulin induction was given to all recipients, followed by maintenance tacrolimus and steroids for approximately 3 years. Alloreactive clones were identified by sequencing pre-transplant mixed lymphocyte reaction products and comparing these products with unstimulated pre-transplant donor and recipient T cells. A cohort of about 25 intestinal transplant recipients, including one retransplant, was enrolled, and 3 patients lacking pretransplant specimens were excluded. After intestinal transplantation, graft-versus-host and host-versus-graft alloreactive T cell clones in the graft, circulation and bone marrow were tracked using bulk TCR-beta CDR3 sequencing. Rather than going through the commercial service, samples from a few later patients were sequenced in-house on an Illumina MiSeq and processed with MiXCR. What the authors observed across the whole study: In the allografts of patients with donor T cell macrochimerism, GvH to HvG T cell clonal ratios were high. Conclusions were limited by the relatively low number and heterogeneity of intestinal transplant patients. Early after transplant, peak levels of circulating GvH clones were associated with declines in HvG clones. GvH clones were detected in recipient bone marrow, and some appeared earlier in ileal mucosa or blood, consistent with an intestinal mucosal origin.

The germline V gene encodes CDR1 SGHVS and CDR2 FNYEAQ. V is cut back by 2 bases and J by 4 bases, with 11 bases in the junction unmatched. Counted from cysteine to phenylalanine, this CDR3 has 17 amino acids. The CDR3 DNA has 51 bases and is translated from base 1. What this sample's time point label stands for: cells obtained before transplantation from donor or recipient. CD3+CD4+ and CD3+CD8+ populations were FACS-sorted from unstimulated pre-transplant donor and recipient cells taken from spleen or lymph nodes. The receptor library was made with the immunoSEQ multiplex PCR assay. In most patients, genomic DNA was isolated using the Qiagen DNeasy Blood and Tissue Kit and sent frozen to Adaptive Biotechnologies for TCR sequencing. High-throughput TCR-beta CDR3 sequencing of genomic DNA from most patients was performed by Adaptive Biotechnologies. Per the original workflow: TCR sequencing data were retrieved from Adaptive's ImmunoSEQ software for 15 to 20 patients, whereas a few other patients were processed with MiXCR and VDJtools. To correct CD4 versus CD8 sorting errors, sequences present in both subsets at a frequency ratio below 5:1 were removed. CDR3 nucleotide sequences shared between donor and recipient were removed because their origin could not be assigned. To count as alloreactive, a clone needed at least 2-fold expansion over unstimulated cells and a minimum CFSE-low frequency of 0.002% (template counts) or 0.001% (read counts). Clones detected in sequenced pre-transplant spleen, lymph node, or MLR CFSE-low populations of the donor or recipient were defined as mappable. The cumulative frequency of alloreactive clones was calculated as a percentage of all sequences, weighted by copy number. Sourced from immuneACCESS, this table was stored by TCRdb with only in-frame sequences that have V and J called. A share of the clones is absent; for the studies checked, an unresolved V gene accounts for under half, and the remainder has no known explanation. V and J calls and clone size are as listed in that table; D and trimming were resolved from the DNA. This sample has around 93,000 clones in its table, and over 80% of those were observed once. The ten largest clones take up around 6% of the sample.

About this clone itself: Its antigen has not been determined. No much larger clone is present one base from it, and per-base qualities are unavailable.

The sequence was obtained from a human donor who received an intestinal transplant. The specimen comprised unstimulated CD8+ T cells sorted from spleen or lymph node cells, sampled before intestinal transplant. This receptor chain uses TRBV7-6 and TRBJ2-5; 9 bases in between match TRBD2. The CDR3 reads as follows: CASSLYQAGTSLETQYF. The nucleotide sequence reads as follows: TGTGCCAGCAGCTTATATCAGGCCGGGACTAGCTTAGAGACCCAGTACTTC.